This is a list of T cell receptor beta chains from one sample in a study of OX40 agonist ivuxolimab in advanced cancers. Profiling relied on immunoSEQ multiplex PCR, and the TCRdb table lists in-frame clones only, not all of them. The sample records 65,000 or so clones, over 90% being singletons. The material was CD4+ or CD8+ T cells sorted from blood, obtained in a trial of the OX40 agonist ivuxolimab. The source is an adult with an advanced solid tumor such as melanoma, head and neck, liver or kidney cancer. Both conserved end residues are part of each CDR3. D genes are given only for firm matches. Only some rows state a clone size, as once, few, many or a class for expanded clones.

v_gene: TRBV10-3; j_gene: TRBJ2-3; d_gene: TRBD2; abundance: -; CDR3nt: TGTGCCACTGGCACCGGGACTAGCGGGAAATCCACAGATACGCAGTATTTT; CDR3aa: CATGTGTSGKSTDTQYF
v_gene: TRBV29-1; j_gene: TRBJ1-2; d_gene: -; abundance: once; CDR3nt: TGCAGCGTCCGGTGGGAGGCCCCTTCCCCCATCTATGGCTACACCTTC; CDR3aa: CSVRWEAPSPIYGYTF
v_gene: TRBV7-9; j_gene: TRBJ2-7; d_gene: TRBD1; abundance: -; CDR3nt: TGTGCCAGCAGTCCCGGACAGGGCTCATATTACGAGCAGTACTTC; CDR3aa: CASSPGQGSYYEQYF
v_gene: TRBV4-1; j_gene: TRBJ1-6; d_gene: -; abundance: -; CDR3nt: TGCGCCAGCAGCCAAGTTAGTGATAATTCACCCCTCCACTTT; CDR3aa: CASSQVSDNSPLHF
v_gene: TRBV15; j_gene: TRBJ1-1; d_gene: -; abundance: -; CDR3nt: TGTGCCACCAGCAGGTGGGTCAGGGGCGGGAACACTGAAGCTTTCTTT; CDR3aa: CATSRWVRGGNTEAFF
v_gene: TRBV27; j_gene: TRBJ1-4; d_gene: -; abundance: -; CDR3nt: TGTGCCAGCAGTTTAGGAACTAATGAAAAACTGTTTTTT; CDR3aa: CASSLGTNEKLFF
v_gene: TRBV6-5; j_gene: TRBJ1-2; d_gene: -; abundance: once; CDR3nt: TGTGCCAGCAGCCGGGCAGCCTTCTATGGCTACACCTTC; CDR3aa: CASSRAAFYGYTF
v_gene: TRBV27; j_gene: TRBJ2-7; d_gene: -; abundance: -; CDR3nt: TGTGCCAGCAGTTGGGGATTGGGAAACTCCTACGAGCAGTACTTC; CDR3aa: CASSWGLGNSYEQYF
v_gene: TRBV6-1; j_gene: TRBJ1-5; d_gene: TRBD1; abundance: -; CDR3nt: TGTGCCAGCAGTGCCATACCGGGACAGGGAGATACGCCCCAGCATTTT; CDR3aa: CASSAIPGQGDTPQHF
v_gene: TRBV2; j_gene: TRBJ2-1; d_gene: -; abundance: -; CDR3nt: TGTGCCAGCAGTGAAGTCGCCTACGGCTCCTACAATGAGCAGTTCTTC; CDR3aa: CASSEVAYGSYNEQFF
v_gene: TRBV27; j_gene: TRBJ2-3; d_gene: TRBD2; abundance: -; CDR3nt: TGTGCCAGCAGTTTACATATAGCGGGAGAGGGGACAGATACGCAGTATTTT; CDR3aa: CASSLHIAGEGTDTQYF
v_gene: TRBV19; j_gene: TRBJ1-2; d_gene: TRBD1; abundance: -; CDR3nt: TGTGCCAGTAGTATAGTGGCGACAGGGACCTATGGCTACACCTTC; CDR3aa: CASSIVATGTYGYTF
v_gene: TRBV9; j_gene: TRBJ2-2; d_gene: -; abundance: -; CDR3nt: TGTGCCAGCAGCGTAGGGCAGGGAATGAACACCGGGGAGCTGTTTTTT; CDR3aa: CASSVGQGMNTGELFF
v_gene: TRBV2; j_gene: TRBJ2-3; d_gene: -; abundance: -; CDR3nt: TGTGCCAGCAGTGAACCCAGGGGCGCTAACACAGATACGCAGTATTTT; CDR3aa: CASSEPRGANTDTQYF
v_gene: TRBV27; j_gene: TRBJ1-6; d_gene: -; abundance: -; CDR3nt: TGTGCCAGCAGTTTAAACTTCGGGCAGCAGTTTAATTCACCCCTCCACTTT; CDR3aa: CASSLNFGQQFNSPLHF
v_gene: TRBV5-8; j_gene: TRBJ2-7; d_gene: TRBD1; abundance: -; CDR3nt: TGTGCCGCCTACCCGGGACAGGGGCCCTACGAGCAGTACTTC; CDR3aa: CAAYPGQGPYEQYF
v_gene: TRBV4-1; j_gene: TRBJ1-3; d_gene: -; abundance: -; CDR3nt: TGCGCCAGCAGCCAGTATCCACCGAGTACACAGTGGGGAAACACCATATATTTT; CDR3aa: CASSQYPPSTQWGNTIYF
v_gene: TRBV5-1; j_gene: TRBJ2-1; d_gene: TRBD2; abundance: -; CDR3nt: TGCGCCAGCAGCTTGATTAGCGGGTGGGCCTACAATGAGCAGTTCTTC; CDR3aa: CASSLISGWAYNEQFF
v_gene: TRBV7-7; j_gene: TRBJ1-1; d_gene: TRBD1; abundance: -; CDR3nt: TGTGCCAGCAGAATCTGGACAGGGGGGAACACTGAAGCTTTCTTT; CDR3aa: CASRIWTGGNTEAFF
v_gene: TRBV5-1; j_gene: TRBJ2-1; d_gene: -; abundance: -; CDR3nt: TGCGCCAGCCAGATGGACCCCGACTCCTACAATGAGCAGTTCTTC; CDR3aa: CASQMDPDSYNEQFF
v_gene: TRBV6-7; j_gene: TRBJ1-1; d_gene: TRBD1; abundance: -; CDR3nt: TGTGCCAGTAGGACAGGGAGCACTGAAGCTTTCTTT; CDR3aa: CASRTGSTEAFF
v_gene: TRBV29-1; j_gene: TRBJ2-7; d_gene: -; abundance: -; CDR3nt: TGCAGCGTTGATGCGAGCGGCTCCTACGAGCAGTACTTC; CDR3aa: CSVDASGSYEQYF
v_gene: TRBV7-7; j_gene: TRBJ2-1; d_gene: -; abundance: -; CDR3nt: TGTGCCAGCAGCTCGTACCTAAGCTCCTACAATGAGCAGTTCTTC; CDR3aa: CASSSYLSSYNEQFF